The clone carrying this TCR beta chain was recorded a few times. What it binds is not known. This specimen belongs to a study of T-cell memory formation after mild COVID-19. Using its own MiXCR run on the 5' RACE reads, TCRdb lists one record per CDR3 protein. This table holds around 370,000 distinct CDR3 sequences, 20% to 25% found once. Overall study results and limits: Researchers found some responding clones in pre-infection memory, a sign that cross-reactive memory joined.

After removal of 1 base from V and 7 bases from J, the junction contained 4 bases not matched to a gene. The CDR3 is made up of 15 amino acids. Sequencing input: PBMCs or a T cell subset sorted from them (not recorded which). The receptor was derived from an adult woman who had mild COVID-19 (a few samples of this study predate the infection). Cell type and time point are not known. The chain carries TRBV12-3 or TRBV12-4 and TRBJ2-3; 11 nucleotides match TRBD2. CDR3: CASSLVAGGPHTQYF. The CDR3 DNA follows: TGTGCCAGCAGTTTAGTAGCGGGAGGGCCACATACGCAGTATTTT.